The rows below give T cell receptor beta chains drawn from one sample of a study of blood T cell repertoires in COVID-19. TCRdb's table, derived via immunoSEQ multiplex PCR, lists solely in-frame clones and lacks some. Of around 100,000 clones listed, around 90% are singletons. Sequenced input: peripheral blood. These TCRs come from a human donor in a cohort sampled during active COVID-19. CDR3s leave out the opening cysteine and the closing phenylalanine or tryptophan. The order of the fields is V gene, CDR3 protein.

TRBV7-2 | ASSLGQTSEAF
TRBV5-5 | ASSLIGQDGQF
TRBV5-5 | ASSLLEWGGNQPQH
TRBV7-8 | ASSLEYYEQY
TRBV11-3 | ASSFTTTSGGGKGNGELF
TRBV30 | AWSPGFPYEQY
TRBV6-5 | ASSYSQSNSPLH
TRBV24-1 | ATSSRRGTEAF
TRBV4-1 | ASSPTQGTRIGLQETQY
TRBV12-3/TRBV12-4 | ASSSSEDGYT
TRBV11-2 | ASSRTGGSNQPQH
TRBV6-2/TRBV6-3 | ASSQQGARGEAF
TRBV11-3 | ASSSTSRTQY
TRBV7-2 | ASSSVPGFSPLH
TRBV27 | ASSSFRTSTDTQY
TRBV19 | ASVSWGQGSGELF
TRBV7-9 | ASSLTGPYGYT
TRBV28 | ASSRPTETYGYT
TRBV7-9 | ASSPQPNQPQH
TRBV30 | ACKQGGNSPLH
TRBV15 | ATSTYYEQY
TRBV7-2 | ASSLGQGTYEQY
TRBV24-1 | ATSDLGQGTDTQY
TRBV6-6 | ASSQTSGLHNEQF